This T cell receptor beta chain was recovered during a study of cytomegalovirus exposure and HLA in healthy donors. Study-wide background: Among the 300 to 450 genotyped donors, over 70% were placed in the Caucasian-associated ancestry cluster.

Amplification used 60 Vbeta primers and 13 Jbeta primers. Here immunoSEQ multiplex PCR was the method, and the copy in TCRdb shows in-frame clones only, minus some. The sample holds over 100,000 clones; around 77% are singletons and the top ten take approximately 4.2%. Worth noting for this clone: Its antigen is currently unknown.

The CDR3 covers 13 residues. Trimming cost V 0 bases and J 6 bases, with 10 bases left between them. Germline CDR1 is SGDLS and CDR2 is YYNGEE. Study-level findings and limits: In a later analysis, DRB1 alleles had the most associated TCRs; HLA-C alleles the fewest. A previous analysis found most TCR beta V segments productive roughly 87% or roughly 30% of the time. In vitro work confirmed that a few CMV-associated chains recognize CMV antigens.

The chain uses TRBV9 and TRBJ2-7; D ambiguous. The TCR originated in a male donor in good health and CMV-seropositive. The sample taken for sequencing was PBMCs. CDR3 amino acids: CASSVVELSEQYF. The CDR3 region has the DNA TGTGCCAGCAGCGTAGTGGAGCTCAGCGAGCAGTACTTC.